This T cell receptor (beta chain) is from a study of blood T cell repertoires in COVID-19. Study as a whole: Samples of COVID-19 (acute and convalescent) were obtained from the United States, Italy and Spain. T cells, B-cell-depleted T cells, or PBMCs provided the cDNA or gDNA that served as material.

Original data processing: From reference gene primer amplification, estimates of nucleated cell counts were derived. Profiled with immunoSEQ multiplex PCR; TCRdb holds only in-frame clones, not every one. V, J and clone size were drawn from that table, and D and trimming were deduced from the DNA. The table lists under 400,000 clones, 70% to 90% of them singletons, with around 9.3% in the top ten. Those enrolled in Seattle joined during active infection and were followed longitudinally afterward. V lost 2 bases, J lost 7 bases, and 11 bases lay in between. CDR3 length equals 14 residues. Germline V CDR1 and CDR2: SNHLY, FYNNEI.

The sequence derives from a woman in her twenties or thirties with COVID-19, enrolled during active disease. The source material was peripheral blood. The chain uses TRBV2 and TRBJ1-4; a possible D gene is TRBD1 (6 bases). CDR3 in amino acids: CASSEQGLSEKLFF. The DNA for the CDR3 is TGTGCCAGCAGTGAACAGGGGTTGAGTGAAAAACTGTTTTTT.